The source of this TCR beta chain is a study of identical twins. Whole-study results and caveats: Analyses of zero insertions could, in part, be confounded by invariant MAIT and iNKT cells. Within twin pairs, the out-of-frame alpha sequences they shared showed excess low generation probability. The study reached conclusions through statistical analysis that was cross-sectional, not following the same donors.

For this clonotype: Its antigen is still unknown.

The CDR3 has 19 residues. Trimming took 3 bases from V and 0 from J; bases not matched to a gene: 8. CDR1 is SGHAT and CDR2 is FQNNGV in the germline V gene. A template switching step contributed a universal primer site, while unique molecular identifiers were present in the cDNA. TCRdb re-derived calls from the 5' RACE reads in MiXCR, one entry per CDR3 protein. Seen here are a few hundred thousand distinct CDR3 sequences, 9.5% to 10% observed once, and the top ten hold approximately 3.2%. These same records also appear under a second study, on yellow fever vaccine responses in identical twins.

The sequenced material came from PBMCs. This TCR derives from a woman younger than 30 in good health. This chain connects TRBV11-2 to TRBJ2-1; 13 bases are a match to TRBD2. CDR3 residues: CASSFPSLAGGSSYNEQFF. CDR3 bases: TGTGCCAGCAGCTTCCCCTCACTAGCGGGGGGGAGCTCCTACAATGAGCAGTTCTTC.